Below are 19 T cell receptor beta chains sequenced from a single sample in a study of technical replicates of blood from several donors. Produced via immunoSEQ multiplex PCR; TCRdb's table is partial and in-frame only. The sample gives about 61,000 clones, around 87% of which show up once; around 4.9% is in the top ten. Source material: PBMCs. Receptor source: a human donor in good health. Some clones in this sample may be carry-over from other donors' samples.

The chain uses TRBV5-6 and TRBJ2-7; a weak D match, TRBD1 (6 bases). The germline V and J ends were trimmed by 2 bases and 5 bases, with 11 bases remaining between them. Germline lookup yields CDR1 SGHDT and CDR2 YYEEEE. There are 13 residues in the CDR3. The CDR3 loop is CASSLSGAHEQYF. The CDR3 nucleotides are TGTGCCAGCAGCTTATCAGGGGCCCACGAGCAGTACTTC.

The rearrangement joins TRBV5-4 to TRBJ1-2; no clear D gene. This CDR3 is 19 amino acids long. Trimming took 0 bases from V and 4 from J, leaving 25 bases between them. CDR1 and CDR2 from the germline V gene are SGHNT and YYREEE (reference sequence). The CDR3 nucleotides read TGTGCCAGCAGCTTGGTGTCCAGATTACCTGTAAAAAGTGGCTATGGCTACACCTTC. It specifies CASSLVSRLPVKSGYGYTF.

The chain links TRBV4-2 to TRBJ2-1, with TRBD2 identical over 13 bases. The CDR3 covers 15 residues. Germline V gene lookup returns CDR1 LGHNA and CDR2 YNFKEQ. The V gene end was trimmed by 1 base and the J gene end by 9 bases; junction bases not matched to a gene: 3. CDR3 coding DNA: TGTGCCAGCAGCCAAGGGACTAGCGGGAGTGGTGAGCAGTTCTTC. It yields the protein CASSQGTSGSGEQFF.

CDR3: CASSSNVWSSVTYEQYF. CDR3 sequence (DNA): TGTGCCAGCAGCTCGAATGTCTGGTCCTCGGTCACGTACGAGCAGTACTTC. The genes are TRBV11-1 and TRBJ2-7; no definite D call. Germline loops: CDR1 SGHAT, CDR2 FQDESV (reference sequence). This CDR3 is built from 17 residues. V shed 4 bases and J shed 4 bases, with 23 bases lying between them.

The chain carries TRBV2 and TRBJ2-2; D gene uncertain. Germline V lookup: CDR1 SNHLY, CDR2 FYNNEI. CDR3 length: 12 amino acids. The V and J ends lost 7 bases and 3 bases respectively, with 6 bases between them. The CDR3 coding sequence is TGTGCCAGCAACTCGGACACCGGGGAGCTGTTTTTT. This encodes CASNSDTGELFF.

V gene TRBV7-2 combines with J gene TRBJ1-1; 8 bases are a match to TRBD1. The CDR3 extends over 15 amino acids. Per the germline V gene, CDR1 is SGHTA and CDR2 is FQGNSA. The ends lost 5 bases at V and 2 bases at J; junction bases unmatched: 7. CDR3 nucleotide sequence: TGTGCCAGCAGCCGCGAGGACAGGGTTAACACTGAAGCTTTCTTT. Its translation is CASSREDRVNTEAFF.

The CDR3 coding sequence is TGCGCCAGCAGCCAGGGACTAGCGGGCTACAATGAGCAGTTCTTC. This gives the protein CASSQGLAGYNEQFF. The J gene is TRBJ2-1, the V gene TRBV4-1; 12 positions agree with TRBD2. With 3 bases clipped from V and 3 bases from J, the junction kept 0 bases outside the gene matches. The CDR3 is 15 amino acids. Germline loops: CDR1 MGHRA, CDR2 YSYEKL.

The chain carries TRBV6-5 and TRBJ2-7; 11 bases align to TRBD2. The V segment lost 0 bases and the J segment 5 bases; nucleotides outside the gene matches: 6. Germline V CDR1 and CDR2: MNHEY, SVGAGI. The CDR3 is 16 residues long. This CDR3 is CASSYSSGLAVHEQYF. The CDR3, as DNA: TGTGCCAGCAGTTACTCTTCGGGACTAGCGGTCCACGAGCAGTACTTC.

This chain connects TRBV7-8 to TRBJ2-7; tentative D call: TRBD2 (6 bases). CDR1 SGHVS and CDR2 FQNEAQ come from the germline V gene. Deletions cut 2 bases from V and 5 bases from J, with 25 bases between. The CDR3 totals 18 residues. CDR3 nucleotide sequence: TGTGCCAGCAGCTTAACCCCCCCAAGGGAGGAAGGGATGGACGAGCAGTACTTC. This encodes CASSLTPPREEGMDEQYF. The full variable domain, with the rest looked up from reference TRBV7-8 and TRBJ2-7, is GAGVSQSPRYKVAKRGQDVALRCDPISGHVSLFWYQQALGQGPEFLTYFQNEAQLDKSGLPSDRFFAERPEGSVSTLKIQRTQQEDSAVYLCASSLTPPREEGMDEQYFGPGTRLTVT.

This chain joins TRBV19 and TRBJ2-7; maybe TRBD2 (6 bases). This CDR3 is 15 amino acids long. Germline assignment: CDR1 LNHDA and CDR2 SQIVND (reference sequence). V was trimmed by 6 bases and J by 0 bases, leaving 15 bases between them. This CDR3 is CASSGHLDYSYEQYF. The CDR3 region has the DNA TGTGCCAGTAGCGGTCATCTGGACTACTCCTACGAGCAGTACTTC.

This clone occurred once. This chain joins TRBV19 and TRBJ2-3; 9 bases map to TRBD2. J was trimmed by 5 bases and V by 6 bases; bases with no gene match: 6. The CDR3 covers 14 residues. Germline-derived CDR1 and CDR2 are LNHDA and SQIVND (reference sequence). For the CDR3, the DNA is TGTGCCAGTAGCGTTAGCGGGAGAGGAGATACGCAGTATTTT. Translated, it gives CASSVSGRGDTQYF.

V gene TRBV6-5 combines with J gene TRBJ2-3; D remains unclear. Trimming cost V 0 bases and J 0 bases, with 7 bases left between them. CDR1 and CDR2 from the germline V gene are MNHEY and SVGAGI. The CDR3 length is 15 residues. The CDR3 here is CASSYSVLSTDTQYF. The CDR3 DNA reads TGTGCCAGCAGTTACTCTGTCCTCAGCACAGATACGCAGTATTTT.

This clone was seen a handful of times. The chain recombines TRBV7-9 with TRBJ1-1, with a possible D match to TRBD1 (6 bases). The CDR3 contains 14 residues. Germline V gene lookup returns CDR1 SEHNR and CDR2 FQNEAQ (reference sequence). Trimming removed 1 base at V and 1 base at J, with 7 bases between. CDR3 sequence (DNA): TGTGCCAGCAGCTTAGAGGGACAGAACACTGAAGCTTTCTTT. Protein sequence: CASSLEGQNTEAFF.

This clone was detected a few times. The chain recombines TRBV9 with TRBJ2-5, with 9 bases fitting TRBD2. CDR1 and CDR2 (germline): SGDLS, YYNGEE. The CDR3 covers 17 residues. Unmatched junction bases numbered 15, after V lost 4 bases and J lost 5 bases. This CDR3 reads CASSPGLASPLRETQYF. DNA for the CDR3: TGTGCCAGCAGCCCTGGACTAGCGAGTCCGCTCAGGGAGACCCAGTACTTC.

V and J are TRBV6-5 and TRBJ2-3, with D perhaps TRBD2 (6 bases). The V end lost 6 bases, the J end lost 1 base, and 14 bases lay between the germline ends. Germline assignment: CDR1 MNHEY and CDR2 SVGAGI. The CDR3 consists of 15 residues. CDR3 coding DNA: TGTGCCAGCAGGGGATGGGACTCCCGCACAGATACGCAGTATTTT. Translating gives CASRGWDSRTDTQYF.

The chain links TRBV7-9 to TRBJ2-1; possibly TRBD1 for D (6 bases). The CDR3 spans 15 residues. Germline V gene data show CDR1 as SEHNR and CDR2 as FQNEAQ (reference sequence). V was trimmed by 5 bases and J by 9 bases, leaving 20 bases between them. This chain's CDR3 is CASSPQGYLGAEQFF. The DNA for the CDR3 is TGTGCCAGCAGCCCCCAAGGCTATCTGGGGGCTGAGCAGTTCTTC.

The chain's CDR3 is CASSLEGEETQYF. As DNA, the CDR3 is TGTGCCAGCAGCTTAGAAGGGGAAGAGACCCAGTACTTC. The V call is TRBV7-2, the J call TRBJ2-5, with D possibly matching TRBD1 (5 bases). The CDR3 covers 13 residues. The germline V gene encodes CDR1 SGHTA and CDR2 FQGNSA. With 1 base removed from V and 3 bases from J, the gap between germline ends came to 6 bases. Complete variable domain (other parts from reference TRBV7-2 and TRBJ2-5): GAGVSQSPSNKVTEKGKDVELRCDPISGHTALYWYRQSLGQGLEFLIYFQGNSAPDKSGLPSDRFSAERTGGSVSTLTIQRTQQEDSAVYLCASSLEGEETQYFGPGTRLLVL.

This clone was observed a few times. This rearrangement joins TRBV4-3 to TRBJ2-3, with TRBD2 matching over 7 bases. The CDR3 sequence is 14 residues long. Germline V gene lookup returns CDR1 LGHNA and CDR2 YSLEER. V trimming: 5 bases; J trimming: 5 bases; junction bases outside the gene matches: 7. CDR3 protein: CASSTAGKLDTQYF. Here the CDR3 DNA reads TGCGCCAGCAGCACAGCGGGGAAGCTAGATACGCAGTATTTT.

In its sample, this clone was seen once. V and J are TRBV2 and TRBJ1-1; 8 bases agree with TRBD1. Per germline, CDR1 SNHLY and CDR2 FYNNEI. V shed 7 bases, J shed 3 bases, and the junction held 7 bases outside the gene matches. CDR3 length equals 14 residues. CDR3 sequence reads: CASKDRDVYTEAFF. The CDR3 DNA reads TGTGCCAGCAAGGACAGGGACGTGTACACTGAAGCTTTCTTT.